This T cell receptor (beta chain) stems from a study of naive and memory T cell subsets (dated by TCRdb to about 2017). In the study overall: Sorted naive and memory T cell subsets from peripheral blood were analyzed in the study using a UMI-based, open-source pipeline for TCR alpha and beta sequencing. RNA was DNase-treated and reverse transcribed with TCR constant-region primers, mostly using SuperScript III. The results of the functional CMV T cell responses matched the IgG serology results in every case. Findings and caveats that apply to the study as a whole: A power law was followed by TCR abundance, with an exponent that differed between naive and memory subsets but was consistent across the three individuals. A few larger clonotypes were present in naive repertoires, especially CD8 naive repertoires, and these clonotypes were possibly memory cells re-expressing CD45RA. RNA-based TCR counts may be influenced by expression changes linked to T cell activation and differentiation. Each clonotype was defined as a single alpha or beta chain sequence rather than as a paired alpha/beta receptor. The repertoire findings for the naive and memory subsets could not be validated against a ground truth because none was available. After error correction, over 90% of naive TCR sequences appeared only once, giving much steeper abundance distributions than memory subsets. Gini index rose and Shannon and inverse Simpson diversity fell from naive through CM, EM and EMRA in both CD4 and CD8 cells.

Receptor amplification or capture employed UMI-ligation and nested PCR. The beta constant-region primer was an equimolar mix of two oligonucleotides covering both TRBC1 and TRBC2. Four rounds of PCR were used to amplify ligated cDNA, with nested alpha and beta constant-region primers being used together with the SP2 primer. A single-stranded oligonucleotide containing the SP2 primer and a 12-nucleotide UMI was joined to the 3' end of the cDNA by T4 RNA ligase 1. Incubation of the ligation reaction lasted roughly 19-25 hours at 16 degrees C. To avoid over-amplification, PCR2 was usually performed as a SYBR Green qPCR and halted once a predetermined threshold was reached. Apart from the first purification, every purification step used Agencourt AMPure XP magnetic beads. Library amounts were measured by Qubit and library quality was assessed on a TapeStation, where the main peak was expected at around 650 bp. Pooled libraries were sequenced on an Illumina MiSeq with v2 2x251 paired-end kits, typically giving roughly 0.95-2 million reads per sample. Each sample was pooled at about 4 nM, and roughly 4.5-7% PhiX was included to help cluster recognition. Per the original workflow: V and J genes were assigned to Demultiplexor-processed FASTQ reads by Decombinator through tag matching, with a single base-pair mismatch being allowed. Collapsinator used UMIs to correct both sequencing errors and frequency errors arising from PCR heterogeneity. CDR3Translator translated TCRs and extracted CDR3s from the conserved cysteine to the FGXG phenylalanine, flagging non-productive sequences. Repertoires were subsampled to equal numbers of UMI-defined TCRs before Gini, Shannon entropy and inverse Simpson indices were calculated. Clonotype abundance distributions were fitted to a power law by maximum likelihood within the linear range. For one naive CD8 sample, the pipeline and MIGEC produced similar UMI counts, unique TCR numbers and clonal distributions. In one analysis, naive TCRs that were also found in any memory subset of the same donor were excluded from the naive repertoire. Repertoires were searched for 7,000 to 7,500 CMV-associated CDR3 sequences compiled from VDJdb and a published dataset. TCRdb passed the public sequencing reads through fastp at Q25 and MiXCR, retaining productive beta sequences. Entries are consolidated by CDR3 protein sequence, retaining the most common genes and DNA. What appears here as the V and J calls and clone size reflects TCRdb's work, not the paper's. The sample data list 150,000 or so distinct CDR3 sequences, and about 23% of these were observed just once. Of the sample, roughly 0.1% is held by the ten largest clones.

This clonotype has a handful of counts. The specificity of this receptor is unknown. Per-nucleotide qualities are absent, and no much larger clonotype sits a single base away. From the second PCR step on, the TCR alpha and beta chain libraries were amplified in separate reactions. CMV status of each donor was established by measuring IFNgamma production from CD4+ T cells after fresh PBMCs were stimulated overnight with CMV viral lysate. CD4 T cells were positively selected with Miltenyi beads, followed by positive selection of CD8 T cells from the CD4-negative fraction. Cells stained for CD3, CD4, CD8, CD45RA, CD27 and a live/dead dye were sorted on a BD Aria II into four subsets by CD45RA and CD27. A few healthy volunteers provided blood, and each donor's sample was split into CD4 and CD8 T cells and then further divided into four differentiation subsets. Approximately 110 ml of peripheral blood was taken from each donor, and PBMC were separated by density-gradient centrifugation on Ficoll-Paque PLUS. Sorted cells were lysed in RLT buffer, after which RNA was extracted using a Qiagen RNeasy kit and stored at -80 degrees C.

Sample: naive CD4+ T cells from blood. This specimen's cell subset or site label, interpreted: naive T cells, CD45RA high CD27+. The sequence derives from a human donor in good health.

The CDR3 protein sequence reads: CASTWYTEAFF. The DNA sequence reads TGTGCCAGCACCTGGTACACTGAAGCTTTCTTT. The receptor chain draws on TRBV12-3 or TRBV12-4 and TRBJ1-1, with no D gene named confidently. Including the terminal cysteine and phenylalanine, the CDR3 comprises 11 residues. Only the CDR3 DNA stays, 33 bases, in frame from base 1. V loses 7 bases of germline sequence and J loses 3 bases, and the interval between the two ends is 6 bases.